What follows is one T cell receptor (beta chain) and its context. This clone was observed a few times. Its recognized antigen is unknown. Base qualities are not provided; no much larger clone lies one nucleotide away. The record originates from a study of blood T cell repertoires in COVID-19 (dated by TCRdb to the early 2020s). Study-wide context: The collaborator samples originated in the United States, Italy and Spain and spanned the acute and convalescent phases of COVID-19. The prospective study material was composed of cDNA or gDNA derived from T cells, B-cell-depleted T cells, or PBMCs. Deeply sampled blood TCRbeta repertoires from subjects exposed to, actively infected with, or recovered from COVID-19 were included in the dataset. A freely available public database, intended as a resource for researchers studying the immune response to SARS-CoV-2, is where the repertoires were released. The samples were drawn from two sources: the first 160 participants of the ongoing ImmuneRACE study, and 1,000 to 1,500 subjects contributed by 6 global collaborators. A de-identified subject ID, COVID-19 status, age in years and sex were almost always included in the sample metadata. Where available, HLA class I and class II types were obtained from metadata supplied by the sample provider rather than from assay-based typing. What the study reported, not specific to this receptor: Clinical and demographic metadata were provided uncurated, with the amount varying by source and participant.

The immunoSEQ Assay, a bias-controlled multiplex PCR, was used to amplify TCRbeta CDR3 regions from genomic DNA. The original pipeline was this. Within the assay, amplification of reference gene primers was used to estimate how many nucleated cells each sample contained. To quantify the absolute abundance of each unique TCRbeta CDR3 rearrangement, sequence reads were collapsed and filtered. For each sample, productive Simpson clonality was calculated by taking the square root of Simpson's diversity index across productive rearrangements. Here the immuneACCESS table is served through TCRdb, limited to in-frame sequences with V and J called. Missing clones are a known gap in these copies; in checked studies unresolved V genes cover under half, and the rest lacks a known reason. V, J and clone size are taken as reported in that table, and D and trimming were inferred from the DNA itself. The sample profile shows 150,000 to 200,000 clones; 86% of them were found once. The ten top clones hold 7% to 10% of the sample.

Collaborating institutions collected whole blood in K2EDTA tubes following their own protocols. For TCRbeta analysis, collaborators shipped samples as frozen whole blood, isolated PBMCs, or DNA extracted from either of those sample types. The CDR3 spans 16 residues, from the cysteine through the phenylalanine. Here the CDR3 DNA is all that survives: 48 bases in frame from base 1. CDR1 and CDR2 were assigned from the germline V gene as SNHLY and FYNNEI. Clipping removes 8 bases from V and 6 bases from J, with 14 as the unmatched junction base count. The sequence is built from TRBV2 and TRBJ1-2; TRBD1 matches 11 bases in the middle. The clonotype comes from a man aged 45-65 years with active or convalescent COVID-19. The sequenced sample was peripheral blood. The CDR3 corresponds to CASEGQGASLLDGYTF. The nucleotide sequence reads as follows: TGTGCCAGCGAAGGACAGGGGGCTTCCCTTTTGGATGGCTACACCTTC.